Below are 25 T cell receptor beta chains sequenced from a single sample in a study of metastatic and nonmetastatic thyroid tumors (dated by TCRdb to 2020 to 2022). Before undergoing thyroid surgery, none of the patients had been given any kind of treatment. The method was PCR. Sequenced on an Illumina HiSeq 4000. Using fastp trimming at Q25 and MiXCR clonotype assembly, TCRdb reanalyzed the public sequencing data and kept in-frame beta chains. The table for this sample lists approximately 21,000 clones; around 23% of them were counted only once. The ten top clones hold 71% of the sample. Material: blood. All receptors come from a male donor with papillary thyroid cancer or a benign thyroid nodule (not recorded which). Some clones in this sample may be carry-over from other donors' samples.

This clone came up many times. This chain joins TRBV20-1 and TRBJ1-1; possibly TRBD1 for D (6 bases). Germline V CDR1 and CDR2: DFQATT, SNEGSKA (reference sequence). Trimming removed 1 base at V and 2 bases at J, with 11 bases between. The CDR3 runs to 14 residues. CDR3 sequence reads: CSARAGQFNTEAFF. The DNA for the CDR3 is TGCAGTGCTAGAGCCGGACAGTTCAACACTGAAGCTTTCTTT.

The chain uses TRBV5-1 and TRBJ2-1, with 8 nucleotides matching TRBD1. The CDR3 extends over 16 amino acids. Losses at the gene ends were 4 bases for V and 3 bases for J; bases not matched to a gene: 9. The germline gives CDR1 SGHRS, CDR2 YFSETQ. CDR3 sequence (DNA): TGCGCCAGCAGCGGTGGACAGGGAGTAGTCTACAATGAGCAGTTCTTC. It specifies CASSGGQGVVYNEQFF.

This clone was recorded many times. The chain recombines TRBV6-1 with TRBJ2-2, with D perhaps TRBD2 (6 bases). CDR1 is MNHNS, CDR2 SASEGT, per germline. The CDR3 runs to 14 residues. V lost 9 bases and J 1 base, leaving 12 bases between the germline ends. The CDR3 DNA sequence: TGTGCCAGTCAAAGCGGGCAGAACACCGGGGAGCTGTTTTTT. Its protein is CASQSGQNTGELFF.

This clone was picked up one time. The chain couples TRBV7-2 to TRBJ1-1; no clear D gene. This CDR3 region has 13 residues. Trimming removed 1 base from V and 11 bases from J, with 14 bases in between. CDR1 is SGHTA and CDR2 is FQGNSA in the germline V gene. The CDR3 protein is CASSLGWVSTAFF. DNA for the CDR3: TGTGCCAGCAGCTTAGGTTGGGTCAGTACCGCTTTCTTT.

This clone came up many times. The gene calls are TRBV7-8 and TRBJ2-3; 7 positions match TRBD2. Germline assignment: CDR1 SGHVS and CDR2 FQNEAQ. V lost 3 bases, J lost 4 bases, and 1 base stayed unmatched. This CDR3 spans 13 amino acids. The CDR3 loop is CASSLGGADTQYF. CDR3 nucleotide sequence: TGTGCCAGCAGCTTGGGGGGGGCAGATACGCAGTATTTT.

This clone was counted ten times or more. The genes are TRBV29-1 and TRBJ1-2; no firm D call. Germline CDR1 SQVTM, CDR2 ANQGSEA. The CDR3 covers 11 residues. The V end lost 4 bases, the J end lost 4 bases, and 7 bases lay between the germline ends. The CDR3 DNA sequence: TGCAGCGTTGCCTCGGGCTATGGCTACACCTTC. It encodes CSVASGYGYTF.

The chain is built from TRBV6-2 or TRBV6-3 and TRBJ2-5, with 10 bases fitting TRBD2. This CDR3 comprises 14 residues. Germline CDR1 reads MNHEY; CDR2 reads SVGEGT. The V gene end was trimmed by 2 bases and the J gene end by 3 bases; junction bases not matched to a gene: 0. The CDR3 coding sequence is TGTGCCAGCAGTTACCTAGCGGGAGAAGAGACCCAGTACTTC. Translation gives CASSYLAGEETQYF.

This clone was seen many times. The V gene is TRBV25-1, the J gene TRBJ2-1; 16 bases match TRBD2. This CDR3 spans 17 amino acids. Germline V gene sequence: CDR1 MGHDK, CDR2 SYGVNS. The J segment lost 4 bases and the V segment lost 1 base, leaving 1 base of the junction unmatched. The CDR3 DNA sequence: TGTGCCAGCAGTGAATCGGGACTAGCGGGAGGGTACAATGAGCAGTTCTTC. Translating gives CASSESGLAGGYNEQFF.

V is TRBV18 and J is TRBJ1-5, with D tentatively TRBD1 (5 bases). V gave up 6 bases and J gave up 0 bases, with 9 bases separating them. This CDR3 is 14 amino acids long. CDR1 and CDR2 (germline): KGHSH, LQKENI. The CDR3 here is CASSPTVSNQPQHF. The CDR3 coding sequence is TGTGCCAGCTCCCCGACAGTTAGCAATCAGCCCCAGCATTTT.

This rearrangement joins TRBV18 to TRBJ1-4; D is ambiguous. The CDR3 is made up of 13 amino acids. The germline gives CDR1 KGHSH, CDR2 LQKENI. Trimming took 6 bases from V and 8 from J, leaving 13 bases between them. The CDR3 reads CASSEFPSEKLFF. The CDR3 DNA sequence: TGTGCCAGCTCGGAATTCCCCAGCGAAAAACTGTTTTTT.

In regard to this clone: A read error is possible here, since a much larger clone lies one base away. The chain combines TRBV5-5 with TRBJ1-1, with D perhaps matching TRBD1 (6 bases). CDR1 is SGHKS, CDR2 YYEKEE, per germline (reference sequence). The CDR3 runs to 15 residues. The DNA of the CDR3 is TGTGCCAACAGCCGAGGGGCCTCTTACAGGGCTGAAGCTTTCTTT. Its translation: CANSRGASYRAEAFF.

This sequence joins TRBV7-6 and TRBJ2-1; 8 bases agree with TRBD2. CDR3 length: 14 amino acids. Trimming took 3 bases from V and 5 from J; bases not matched to a gene: 3. Germline CDR1 and CDR2: SGHVS and FNYEAQ. CDR3 loop: CASSFGTRDNEQFF. The CDR3 region has the DNA TGTGCCAGCAGCTTCGGGACTAGAGACAATGAGCAGTTCTTC.

This clone appeared a few times. The V call is TRBV6-2 or TRBV6-3, the J call TRBJ2-7; 7 positions agree with TRBD1. V gave up 5 bases and J gave up 4 bases; unmatched junction bases: 8. Germline values: CDR1 MNHEY, CDR2 SVGEGT. The CDR3 extends over 14 amino acids. The CDR3 loop reads CASSTGQVTYEQYF. CDR3 bases: TGTGCCAGCAGTACCGGACAGGTGACTTACGAGCAGTACTTC.

Many counts were recorded for this clone. The V gene is TRBV6-4, the J gene TRBJ2-3; 8 nucleotides line up with TRBD1. This CDR3 is built from 17 residues. Trimming at V came to 0 bases and at J to 0 bases, leaving 5 bases not matched to a gene. Germline loops: CDR1 MRHNA, CDR2 SNTAGT. CDR3 bases: TGTGCCAGCAGTGACTCGGCGGACAGGGTTAGCACAGATACGCAGTATTTT. Translated, it gives CASSDSADRVSTDTQYF.

This clone was seen at least ten times. This chain joins TRBV9 and TRBJ1-1; 10 nucleotides match TRBD1. Germline V gene sequence: CDR1 SGDLS, CDR2 YYNGEE. The trim removed 3 bases at V and 1 base at J, leaving 9 bases unmatched. The CDR3 covers 17 residues. The CDR3 DNA reads TGTGCCAGCAGCGAGGACAGGGGGGTTCTGGGGAACACTGAAGCTTTCTTT. Protein: CASSEDRGVLGNTEAFF.

This clone was found many times. The rearrangement uses TRBV7-2 and TRBJ2-1, with D unresolved. V shed 2 bases and J shed 6 bases, with 14 bases lying between them. This CDR3 has 15 residues. In germline, CDR1 is SGHTA, CDR2 FQGNSA. For the CDR3, the DNA is TGTGCCAGCAGCTTAACAGAACGTACCTGCAATGAGCAGTTCTTC. The encoded protein is CASSLTERTCNEQFF.

This clone was seen a few times. An end of the junction differs from the germline gene, which may be a read error. This sequence joins TRBV12-3 or TRBV12-4 and TRBJ1-6, with unresolved D. The CDR3 runs 14 residues. The DNA of the CDR3 is TGTGACAGCAGTTCTCAGCAGACCGATTCACCCCTCCACTTT. Residues: CDSSSQQTDSPLHF.

The rearrangement joins TRBV7-2 to TRBJ2-1; no clear D. The V end was cut by 3 bases, the J end by 8 bases, with 11 bases between. This CDR3 comprises 13 residues. Germline-derived CDR1 and CDR2 are SGHTA and FQGNSA. The CDR3 here is CASSLMWRDEQFF. The CDR3 DNA is TGTGCCAGCAGCTTGATGTGGAGAGATGAGCAGTTCTTC. The full variable domain, completed using reference TRBV7-2 and TRBJ2-1, is GAGVSQSPSNKVTEKGKDVELRCDPISGHTALYWYRQSLGQGLEFLIYFQGNSAPDKSGLPSDRFSAERTGGSVSTLTIQRTQQEDSAVYLCASSLMWRDEQFFGPGTRLTVL.

This clone was seen at least ten times. V gene TRBV20-1 combines with J gene TRBJ2-1; the match to TRBD2 covers 8 bases. The germline gives CDR1 DFQATT, CDR2 SNEGSKA (reference sequence). V lost 7 bases to trimming and J lost 9 bases; unmatched junction nucleotides: 11. The CDR3 totals 13 residues. CDR3 bases: TGCAGTGTAGCGAGCGGGAGTCGAAGTGAGCAGTTCTTC. Its translation is CSVASGSRSEQFF.

This clone has a count of ten or more. Other DNA sequences in this sample translate to the same CDR3. The chain carries TRBV10-3 and TRBJ2-2, with a weak D call TRBD2 (5 bases). Germline-derived CDR1 and CDR2 are ENHRY and SYGVKD. CDR3 length: 13 amino acids. V lost 2 bases and J 6 bases, leaving 7 bases between the germline ends. The CDR3 is CAISEGGSGELFF. The CDR3 DNA reads as TGTGCCATCAGTGAGGGCGGGTCCGGGGAGCTGTTTTTT.

This clone was seen many times. The chain joins TRBV28 to TRBJ2-3, with 13 bases that match TRBD2. The germline V gene encodes CDR1 MDHEN and CDR2 SYDVKM. The CDR3 runs to 18 residues. With 3 bases clipped from V and 1 base from J, the junction kept 7 bases outside the gene matches. The CDR3 loop is CASSFELAGGGGTDTQYF. The CDR3 region has the DNA TGTGCCAGCAGTTTTGAACTAGCGGGAGGGGGGGGCACAGATACGCAGTATTTT.

The rearrangement uses TRBV7-3 and TRBJ2-2, with D unresolved. Trimming shortened V by 2 bases and J by 1 base, and 8 bases separated the two germline ends. Germline V gene lookup returns CDR1 SGHTA and CDR2 FQGTGA. This CDR3 has 15 residues. The CDR3 DNA is TGTGCCAGCAGCTTAGGGGAACAGAACACCGGGGAGCTGTTTTTT. Its protein is CASSLGEQNTGELFF.

The DNA of the CDR3 is TGCAGTGCTACGAAGGACAGGATGTTTAGAGGCTACACCTTC. Translation gives CSATKDRMFRGYTF. The chain uses TRBV20-1 and TRBJ1-2; 7 positions match TRBD1. With 4 bases clipped from V and 8 bases from J, the junction kept 13 bases outside the gene matches. The V gene's germline CDR1 is DFQATT and CDR2 SNEGSKA (reference sequence). CDR3 length equals 14 residues.

This clone has a handful of counts. The rearrangement links TRBV6-2 or TRBV6-3 to TRBJ2-7, with 7 bases fitting TRBD2. J gave up 6 bases and V 5 bases, and 7 bases lay outside the gene matches. The CDR3 loop spans 13 amino acids. Germline V gives CDR1 MNHEY, CDR2 SVGEGT. The CDR3 protein is CASSTETSTEQYF. Written as DNA, the CDR3 is TGTGCCAGCAGTACCGAGACTAGCACCGAGCAGTACTTC.

This clone was seen ten or more times. The genes are TRBV24-1 and TRBJ2-3, with 10 positions matching TRBD2. The CDR3 loop spans 16 amino acids. V lost 4 bases, J lost 5 bases, and 8 bases stayed unmatched. CDR1 KGHDR and CDR2 SFDVKD come from the germline V gene. The CDR3 spells CATSDRLAGVGDTQYF. The DNA for the CDR3 is TGTGCCACCAGTGACCGCCTAGCGGGAGTCGGAGATACGCAGTATTTT.